The 20 T cell receptor beta chains below all came from one sample that was sequenced in a study of radiation and T cells in renal cell carcinoma. Indicated time point: baseline pretreatment blood. The treatment: 15 Gy SBRT to primary tumor, nephrectomy 4 weeks later. The assay was immunoSEQ multiplex PCR, and TCRdb's table has in-frame clones only and misses some. The sample has 70,000 to 95,000 clones; 70% to 85% are singletons. The sample here was blood, taken from a patient whose treatment included radiotherapy and nephrectomy. The source of these receptors is a man in his sixties with renal cell carcinoma.

V and J are TRBV2 and TRBJ1-5, with 9 nucleotides matching TRBD1. The CDR3 is 13 residues long. V shed 9 bases, J shed 5 bases, and the junction held 5 bases outside the gene matches. In germline, CDR1 is SNHLY, CDR2 FYNNEI. This CDR3 reads CARYRDRDQPQHF. As DNA, the CDR3 is TGTGCCAGGTACCGGGACAGGGATCAGCCCCAGCATTTT.

This chain connects TRBV5-4 to TRBJ2-7; TRBD1 matches 7 bases. Trimming cost V 3 bases and J 2 bases; bases outside gene matches: 5. This CDR3 contains 14 residues. CDR1 SGHNT and CDR2 YYREEE come from the germline V gene (reference sequence). CDR3 region: CASSSSTGTYEQYF. CDR3 sequence (DNA): TGTGCCAGCAGCTCTTCGACAGGGACCTACGAGCAGTACTTC.

This chain connects TRBV7-8 to TRBJ1-5; no clear D. This CDR3 has 14 amino acids. V gave up 2 bases and J gave up 3 bases, with 8 bases separating them. Germline V gene sequence: CDR1 SGHVS, CDR2 FQNEAQ. DNA for the CDR3: TGTGCCAGCAGCTTATCAGAGCTCAATCAGCCCCAGCATTTT. Amino acids: CASSLSELNQPQHF. Drawing the rest from reference TRBV7-8 and TRBJ1-5, the complete variable domain is GAGVSQSPRYKVAKRGQDVALRCDPISGHVSLFWYQQALGQGPEFLTYFQNEAQLDKSGLPSDRFFAERPEGSVSTLKIQRTQQEDSAVYLCASSLSELNQPQHFGDGTRLSIL.

This clone was detected only a few times. The chain is built from TRBV5-1 and TRBJ2-2; 8 bases match TRBD1. Losses at the gene ends were 4 bases for V and 3 bases for J; bases not matched to a gene: 8. From germline, CDR1 is SGHRS and CDR2 YFSETQ. The CDR3 contains 16 residues. CDR3 region: CASSPSGQGDTGELFF. The CDR3 nucleotides are TGCGCCAGCAGCCCGAGCGGACAGGGCGACACCGGGGAGCTGTTTTTT.

The chain recombines TRBV30 with TRBJ1-5; possible D gene TRBD1, 6 bases. The V gene lost 1 base and the J gene lost 5 bases, with 9 bases spanning the gap. Germline V CDR1 and CDR2: GTSNPN, SVGIG (reference sequence). The CDR3 extends over 13 amino acids. This CDR3 reads CAWSDREDQPQHF. The CDR3 DNA follows: TGTGCCTGGAGTGACAGGGAGGATCAGCCCCAGCATTTT.

This rearrangement joins TRBV11-2 to TRBJ1-3; D is unresolved. The CDR3 has 13 residues. CDR1 SGHAT and CDR2 FQNNGV come from the germline V gene. Trimming pared 0 bases from V and 3 bases from J, leaving 3 bases between. The CDR3 DNA reads as TGTGCCAGCAGCTTAGACGTTGGAAACACCATATATTTT. It is translated as CASSLDVGNTIYF.

The chain has TRBV27 and TRBJ1-2; 10 bases fit TRBD1. Germline values: CDR1 MNHEY, CDR2 SMNVEV (reference sequence). V was clipped by 3 bases and J by 6 bases; unmatched bases: 4. There are 14 residues in the CDR3. CDR3 sequence: CASSFGQGENGYTF. DNA for the CDR3: TGTGCCAGCAGTTTCGGACAGGGGGAAAATGGCTACACCTTC.

Only one count was recorded for this clone. The V call is TRBV7-9, the J call TRBJ2-2; 14 bases agree with TRBD2. This CDR3 spans 16 amino acids. Per the germline V gene, CDR1 is SEHNR and CDR2 is FQNEAQ (reference sequence). The V segment lost 5 bases and the J segment 4 bases; nucleotides outside the gene matches: 3. The CDR3 nucleotides read TGTGCCAGCAGCGAGGGACTAGCGGGAGTCACCGGGGAGCTGTTTTTT. Its protein product is CASSEGLAGVTGELFF.

CDR3 protein: CASSPLTSAYNEQFF. The CDR3 bases are TGTGCCAGCTCACCCCTGACTAGCGCATACAATGAGCAGTTCTTC. V usage is TRBV18 and J usage is TRBJ2-1, with 8 bases fitting TRBD2. J was trimmed by 4 bases and V by 3 bases; bases with no gene match: 5. From germline, CDR1 is KGHSH and CDR2 LQKENI. This CDR3 has 15 residues.

The chain has TRBV7-2 and TRBJ2-7; D is perhaps TRBD1 (6 bases). CDR3 length: 13 residues. Germline V gene sequence: CDR1 SGHTA, CDR2 FQGNSA. Trimming took off 5 bases at V and 2 bases at J, with 10 bases between the two ends. CDR3 residues: CASSLTGAYEQYF. The CDR3 coding sequence is TGTGCCAGCAGCCTGACAGGAGCCTACGAGCAGTACTTC.

DNA for the CDR3: TGTGCCAGCTCACCACTCCCGAACAATCAGCCCCAGCATTTT. Translating it yields CASSPLPNNQPQHF. The chain joins TRBV18 to TRBJ1-5; D is ambiguous. The length of the CDR3 is 14 residues. V lost 1 base and J lost 3, with 7 bases in between. Germline assignment: CDR1 KGHSH and CDR2 LQKENI.

J is TRBJ2-1 and V is TRBV19; D is ambiguous. Per germline, CDR1 LNHDA and CDR2 SQIVND (reference sequence). Trimming took off 2 bases at V and 7 bases at J, with 6 bases between the two ends. CDR3 length: 12 residues. This chain's CDR3 is CASSILENEQFF. The CDR3, as DNA: TGTGCCAGTAGTATACTTGAGAATGAGCAGTTCTTC.

This chain uses TRBV7-9 with TRBJ2-2, with 7 bases lining up with TRBD2. With V trimmed by 3 bases and J by 3 bases, 1 base remained unmatched. This CDR3 is 14 amino acids long. Germline values: CDR1 SEHNR, CDR2 FQNEAQ (reference sequence). The CDR3 region is CASSFRGDTGELFF. The CDR3, as DNA: TGTGCCAGCAGCTTTCGGGGGGACACCGGGGAGCTGTTTTTT. The full variable domain, in which reference TRBV7-9 and TRBJ2-2 provide the parts outside the CDR3, is DTGVSQNPRHKITKRGQNVTFRCDPISEHNRLYWYRQTLGQGPEFLTYFQNEAQLEKSRLLSDRFSAERPKGSFSTLEIQRTEQGDSAMYLCASSFRGDTGELFFGEGSRLTVL.

There are a few counts of this clone. The chain combines TRBV7-9 with TRBJ2-7; 7 bases agree with TRBD1. This CDR3 has 15 residues. The V and J ends lost 8 bases and 1 base, in that order; junction bases with no gene match: 11. Per germline, CDR1 SEHNR and CDR2 FQNEAQ (reference sequence). The CDR3 coding sequence is TGTGCCAGCGGGGGTGGGACAGAAAAATCCTACGAGCAGTACTTC. Protein sequence: CASGGGTEKSYEQYF.

V usage is TRBV20-1 and J usage is TRBJ1-2; D is uncertain. The V gene's germline CDR1 is DFQATT and CDR2 SNEGSKA (reference sequence). The ends were cut back, 2 bases at V and 6 bases at J, with 4 bases in the middle. The CDR3 sequence is 10 residues long. The CDR3 here is CSARQNGYTF. The CDR3 region has the DNA TGCAGTGCTAGACAGAATGGCTACACCTTC.

This chain connects TRBV6-5 to TRBJ2-6; TRBD1 is a possible D gene (5 bases). Germline-derived CDR1 and CDR2 are MNHEY and SVGAGI. CDR3 length: 14 residues. Trimming took 4 bases from V and 10 from J, leaving 14 bases between them. This chain's CDR3 is CASSSDSNRNVLTF. The DNA for the CDR3 is TGTGCCAGCAGTTCCGACTCTAACAGGAACGTCCTGACTTTC.

The chain couples TRBV19 to TRBJ2-1, with D possibly matching TRBD2 (6 bases). This CDR3 contains 15 residues. From germline, CDR1 is LNHDA and CDR2 SQIVND (reference sequence). The V gene lost 5 bases and the J gene lost 3 bases, with 14 bases spanning the gap. The CDR3 DNA follows: TGTGCCAGTAGTTCGGACTATTGGAACTACAATGAGCAGTTCTTC. Translating it yields CASSSDYWNYNEQFF.

The chain joins TRBV2 to TRBJ2-7; no firm D call. V was shortened by 4 bases and J by 1 base, with 11 bases between the two germline ends. CDR3 length: 14 amino acids. Germline CDR1 is SNHLY and CDR2 is FYNNEI. The CDR3: CASSAGLRSYEQYF. CDR3 coding DNA: TGTGCCAGCAGTGCCGGGTTGAGATCCTACGAGCAGTACTTC.

The CDR3 is CASSLGVGTAGGRETQYF. The DNA for the CDR3 is TGTGCCAGCAGCTTAGGAGTAGGGACTGCGGGAGGGAGAGAGACCCAGTACTTC. This chain uses TRBV7-9 with TRBJ2-5; 9 positions agree with TRBD2. Per germline, CDR1 SEHNR and CDR2 FQNEAQ (reference sequence). V was clipped by 1 base and J by 4 bases; unmatched bases: 13. The CDR3 covers 18 residues.

This sequence joins TRBV19 and TRBJ2-7; 14 bases match TRBD2. V gave up 3 bases and J gave up 2 bases; unmatched junction bases: 3. There are 16 residues in the CDR3. Germline V lookup: CDR1 LNHDA, CDR2 SQIVND (reference sequence). In DNA form, the CDR3 reads TGTGCCAGTAGTATTGGACTAGCGGGAGGTCCCTACGAGCAGTACTTC. Protein product: CASSIGLAGGPYEQYF.